The T cell receptor (beta chain) described here comes from a study of T cells in Graves' hyperthyroidism and ophthalmopathy. There are many counts of this clonotype. Its specificity is not known. Study findings and constraints: Peripheral blood also featured most of the thyroid clonotypes expanded above 0.001. Patients with ophthalmopathy were separated from those with stable hyperthyroidism by a 13 V-J model.

The CDR3 extends over 15 amino acids. Trimming took 2 bases from V and 0 from J, leaving 11 bases between them. The germline gives CDR1 SGHTA, CDR2 FQGNSA. TCR beta CDR3 region amplification was performed from RNA transcripts. A first-round RT-PCR of the TCR CDR3 used the HTBI primer set. Using its own MiXCR run on the multiplex PCR reads, TCRdb lists one record per CDR3 protein. The table includes over 400,000 distinct CDR3 sequences, less than 25% detected once. The chain uses TRBV7-2 and TRBJ2-7; D is possibly TRBD2 (5 bases). The receptor was isolated from a woman aged 70 to 79 with Graves' ophthalmopathy. The sample comprised blood. The CDR3, as DNA: TGTGCCAGCAGCTTAATGCGGGTGATCTCCTACGAGCAGTACTTC. It translates to CASSLMRVISYEQYF.